A single TCR beta chain is shown here with its context. The junction and the germline gene differ at one end; a read error may be behind it. The data were obtained in a study of control samples from healthy donors and cancer patients. The germline gives CDR1 SEHNR, CDR2 FQNEAQ (reference sequence). This CDR3 is built from 12 residues. Sequencing used immunoSEQ multiplex PCR; TCRdb keeps in-frame clones, though not all of them. The sample gives some 120,000 clones, more than 75% of which show up once; around 3% is in the top ten. This chain joins TRBV7-9 and TRBJ1-6; 7 nucleotides match TRBD1. Specimen: blood. The TCR originated in a man in his sixties in good health. DNA of the CDR3: TGCGCAGGGGGGGACTATAATTCACCCCTCCACTTT. Protein: CAGGDYNSPLHF.